The 14 T cell receptor beta chains below come from one sample, sequenced in a study of OX40 agonist ivuxolimab in advanced cancers. Repertoires were generated with immunoSEQ multiplex PCR, while TCRdb's copy carries only in-frame clones and drops some. The sample holds 80,000 to 130,000 clones; about nine tenths are singletons and the top ten take 0.31%. This material consisted of CD4+ or CD8+ T cells sorted from blood, taken in a trial of the OX40 agonist ivuxolimab. These receptors came from an adult with an advanced solid tumor such as melanoma, head and neck, liver or kidney cancer.

V gene TRBV2 combines with J gene TRBJ2-5, with D maybe TRBD1 (5 bases). Per germline, CDR1 SNHLY and CDR2 FYNNEI. This CDR3 has 13 residues. Trimming shortened V by 3 bases and J by 2 bases, and 7 bases separated the two germline ends. The CDR3 coding sequence is TGTGCCAGCAGTGATAGGACACAAGAGACCCAGTACTTC. Protein product: CASSDRTQETQYF.

The V call is TRBV28, the J call TRBJ2-1, with TRBD2 matching over 15 bases. After removal of 6 bases from V and 6 bases from J, the junction contained 3 bases not matched to a gene. Per the germline V gene, CDR1 is MDHEN and CDR2 is SYDVKM. The CDR3 loop spans 15 amino acids. The chain's CDR3 is CASRWGLAGGNEQFF. In DNA, the CDR3 is TGTGCCAGCAGGTGGGGACTAGCGGGAGGCAATGAGCAGTTCTTC.

The rearrangement uses TRBV5-6 and TRBJ1-3; 9 nucleotides align to TRBD1. V dropped 3 bases and J dropped 3; count of bases not matched to a gene: 1. The CDR3 has 14 residues. The germline gives CDR1 SGHDT, CDR2 YYEEEE. CDR3 bases: TGTGCCAGCAGCTGGGACAGGGTTGGAAACACCATATATTTT. The encoded protein is CASSWDRVGNTIYF.

The J gene is TRBJ1-4, the V gene TRBV7-2, with D possibly being TRBD1 (5 bases). The CDR3 spans 15 residues. V lost 5 bases and J 3 bases, leaving 13 bases between the germline ends. Germline V gives CDR1 SGHTA, CDR2 FQGNSA. CDR3 DNA: TGTGCCAGCAGCCAAATGGGCAGGGCTAATGAAAAACTGTTTTTT. It encodes CASSQMGRANEKLFF.

J is TRBJ2-2 and V is TRBV28; D might be TRBD1 (6 bases). Per germline, CDR1 MDHEN and CDR2 SYDVKM. This CDR3 region has 16 residues. V lost 6 bases and J lost 2, with 16 bases in between. CDR3 sequence: CASSPLRDINTGELFF. CDR3 DNA: TGTGCCAGCAGCCCCCTAAGGGACATTAACACCGGGGAGCTGTTTTTT.

CDR3 protein: CASTWTGGYGYTF. Here the CDR3 DNA reads TGTGCCAGCACCTGGACAGGGGGGTATGGCTACACCTTC. This sequence joins TRBV28 and TRBJ1-2; the match to TRBD1 covers 10 bases. The CDR3 length is 13 residues. Unmatched junction bases numbered 4, after V lost 7 bases and J lost 5 bases. Germline CDR1 and CDR2: MDHEN and SYDVKM.

The chain links TRBV21-1 to TRBJ2-2; TRBD2 is the table's D call, not checked against the DNA. TRBV21-1 is an annotated pseudogene. The CDR3 extends over 15 amino acids. CDR3 protein: CASSRRNIRAGELFF. The CDR3 DNA follows: TGTGCCAGCAGCAGACGCAATATCCGGGCCGGGGAGCTGTTTTTT.

The chain recombines TRBV7-8 with TRBJ2-7; D unresolved. V lost 2 bases, J lost 2 bases, and 10 bases lay in between. The CDR3 length is 14 residues. CDR1 SGHVS and CDR2 FQNEAQ come from the germline V gene. This CDR3 reads CASSLYPAPYEQYF. The DNA of the CDR3 is TGTGCCAGCAGCTTATATCCTGCCCCCTACGAGCAGTACTTC.

The chain employs TRBV19 and TRBJ2-1; 14 nucleotides align to TRBD2. The length of the CDR3 is 16 residues. CDR1 LNHDA and CDR2 SQIVND come from the germline V gene (reference sequence). V was clipped by 5 bases and J by 7 bases; unmatched bases: 7. The CDR3 DNA follows: TGTGCCAGTAGTGCGGGACTAGCGGGAGCTAGGAATGAGCAGTTCTTC. The encoded protein is CASSAGLAGARNEQFF.

This chain uses TRBV6-5 with TRBJ2-5; D is perhaps TRBD2 (6 bases). Germline values: CDR1 MNHEY, CDR2 SVGAGI. V lost 6 bases and J lost 5, with 19 bases in between. The CDR3 is 15 amino acids. CDR3 sequence (DNA): TGTGCCAGCAGCTCAGGGACTGGTCCGGGGGAGACCCAGTACTTC. Its protein product is CASSSGTGPGETQYF.

The table lists this clone with a count of one. The chain carries TRBV5-1 and TRBJ2-3; no firm D call. Between the trimmed V and J ends, which lost 4 bases and 0 bases, there was a span of 9 bases. The CDR3 is 14 residues long. CDR1 and CDR2 (germline): SGHRS, YFSETQ. CDR3 coding DNA: TGCGCCAGCAGCCCACTCGGCAGCACAGATACGCAGTATTTT. Translated: CASSPLGSTDTQYF.

V usage is TRBV9 and J usage is TRBJ2-2, with 14 bases identical to TRBD2. The V gene end was trimmed by 4 bases and the J gene end by 7 bases; junction bases not matched to a gene: 6. Germline CDR1 and CDR2: SGDLS and YYNGEE. CDR3 length: 16 amino acids. The CDR3 bases are TGTGCCAGCAGCCCAGGGACTAGCGGGAGTCACGGGGAGCTGTTTTTT. Translating it yields CASSPGTSGSHGELFF.

The chain has TRBV7-2 and TRBJ1-5, with D tentatively TRBD1 (6 bases). The V gene lost 4 bases and the J gene lost 2 bases, with 18 bases spanning the gap. CDR1 SGHTA and CDR2 FQGNSA come from the germline V gene. This CDR3 is built from 17 residues. Written as DNA, the CDR3 is TGTGCCAGCAGCTACCGTCAACAGGGTTCGGGCAATCAGCCCCAGCATTTT. As protein: CASSYRQQGSGNQPQHF.

The chain links TRBV23-1 to TRBJ2-7, with TRBD2 matching 13 bases. TRBV23-1 carries the ORF label, with uncertain function. J was trimmed by 0 bases and V by 10 bases; bases with no gene match: 15. The CDR3 runs to 18 residues. In DNA, the CDR3 is TGCGCCACCAATCCCGGGGAGACTAGCGGGAGGAGCTCCTACGAGCAGTACTTC. Translated, it gives CATNPGETSGRSSYEQYF.